This TCR beta chain was captured in a study of cytomegalovirus exposure and HLA in healthy donors. The assay was immunoSEQ multiplex PCR, and TCRdb's table has in-frame clones only and misses some. The repertoire includes about 88,000 clones, approximately 96% of them detected once, and about 0.8% sits in the top ten. The sequence came from a man in his late teens or twenties in good health and CMV-seronegative. Sequencing was done on a sample of PBMCs.

CDR3 amino acids: CASSPLFRNTEAFF. CDR3 bases: TGTGCCAGCAGCCCCCTCTTCAGGAACACTGAAGCTTTCTTT. The chain links TRBV7-2 to TRBJ1-1; D gene uncertain. Looked up from germline, CDR1 is SGHTA and CDR2 is FQGNSA. The CDR3 runs to 14 residues. V lost 5 bases, J lost 1 base, and 11 bases lay in between. The whole variable domain, filled in from reference TRBV7-2 and TRBJ1-1, reads GAGVSQSPSNKVTEKGKDVELRCDPISGHTALYWYRQSLGQGLEFLIYFQGNSAPDKSGLPSDRFSAERTGGSVSTLTIQRTQQEDSAVYLCASSPLFRNTEAFFGQGTRLTVV.